This TCR beta chain was sequenced for a study of T cells in Graves' hyperthyroidism and ophthalmopathy. This clonotype was counted between two and nine times. RNA transcripts were the template for amplifying TCR beta CDR3 regions. The study used the HTBI primer set for a first-round RT-PCR of the TCR CDR3. TCRdb independently ran MiXCR on the multiplex PCR reads; one entry per CDR3 protein. The sample carries 550,000 to 700,000 distinct CDR3 sequences, roughly 15% recorded once. V gave up 4 bases and J gave up 7 bases, with 10 bases separating them. The CDR3 contains 12 residues. Germline V gives CDR1 GTSNPN, CDR2 SVGIG (reference sequence).

The chain combines TRBV30 with TRBJ2-2, with D perhaps being TRBD1 or TRBD2 (5 bases each). This TCR was recovered from a woman aged 40 to 55 with Graves' ophthalmopathy. The specimen sequenced was blood. CDR3 sequence: CAWTSGHGELFF. CDR3 in DNA: TGTGCCTGGACGTCGGGGCACGGGGAGCTGTTTTTT.